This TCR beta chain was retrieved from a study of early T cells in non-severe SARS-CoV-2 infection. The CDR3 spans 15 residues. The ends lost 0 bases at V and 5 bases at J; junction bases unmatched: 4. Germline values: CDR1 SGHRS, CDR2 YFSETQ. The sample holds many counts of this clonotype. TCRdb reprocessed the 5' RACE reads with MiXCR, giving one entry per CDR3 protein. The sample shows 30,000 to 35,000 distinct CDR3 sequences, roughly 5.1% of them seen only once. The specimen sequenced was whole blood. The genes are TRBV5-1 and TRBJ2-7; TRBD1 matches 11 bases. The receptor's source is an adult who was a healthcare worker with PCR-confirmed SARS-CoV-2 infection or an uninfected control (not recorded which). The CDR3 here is CASSLVRTGGDEQYF. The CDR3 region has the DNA TGCGCCAGCAGCTTGGTGCGGACAGGGGGCGACGAGCAGTACTTC. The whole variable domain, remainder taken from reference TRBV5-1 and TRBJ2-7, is KAGVTQTPRYLIKTRGQQVTLSCSPISGHRSVSWYQQTPGQGLQFLFEYFSETQRNKGNFPGRFSGRQFSNSRSEMNVSTLELGDSALYLCASSLVRTGGDEQYFGPGTRLTVT.